This TCR beta chain was sequenced for a study of cytomegalovirus exposure and HLA in healthy donors. Regarding this clone: Its specificity is unknown.

Findings of the study overall: Later analysis showed TCR association rates varying by HLA locus, highest for DRB1 and lowest for HLA-C.

The study ran its PCR with 60 Vbeta and 13 Jbeta primers. Libraries were prepared by immunoSEQ multiplex PCR; TCRdb keeps only in-frame clonotypes and omits some of them. This listing includes roughly 140,000 clones. Germline V CDR1 and CDR2: DFQATT, SNEGSKA (reference sequence). V lost 0 bases and J lost 6, with 5 bases in between. CDR3 size: 11 residues. The TCR originated in a man aged 40-49 years in good health and CMV-seronegative. Sequenced sample: PBMCs. The J gene is TRBJ1-1, the V gene TRBV20-1; D uncertain. The CDR3 spells CSARDEAEAFF. As DNA, the CDR3 is TGCAGTGCTAGAGATGAGGCTGAAGCTTTCTTT.